Following are 26 T cell receptor beta chains from one sample sequenced in a study of control samples from healthy donors and cancer patients. The method was immunoSEQ multiplex PCR; TCRdb's version includes in-frame clones alone and lacks a portion of them. Of about 140,000 clones in the sample, around 94% were seen once. What was sequenced was blood. The receptors stem from a man in his forties or fifties in good health.

This clone was seen once. The chain links TRBV6-5 to TRBJ1-2, with D hard to call. The CDR3 has 11 residues. The V end was cut by 6 bases, the J end by 7 bases, with 9 bases between. CDR1 and CDR2 (germline): MNHEY, SVGAGI. This chain's CDR3 is CASRTGPGYTF. The DNA of the CDR3 is TGTGCCAGCAGGACCGGACCTGGCTACACCTTC.

The chain's CDR3 is CASSFAGQYYGYTF. In DNA form, the CDR3 reads TGTGCCAGCAGTTTTGCGGGACAGTACTATGGCTACACCTTC. This chain connects TRBV28 to TRBJ1-2; the match to TRBD1 covers 7 bases. Trimming cost V 3 bases and J 3 bases; bases outside gene matches: 4. CDR1 and CDR2 (germline): MDHEN, SYDVKM. CDR3 length: 14 amino acids.

V usage is TRBV5-4 and J usage is TRBJ1-4; 8 nucleotides align to TRBD1. The CDR3 is 14 residues long. Germline CDR1 and CDR2: SGHNT and YYREEE (reference sequence). The J segment lost 5 bases and the V segment lost 3 bases, leaving 3 bases of the junction unmatched. CDR3 nucleotide sequence: TGTGCCAGCAGCTCTGGACAGGGAAATGAAAAACTGTTTTTT. As protein: CASSSGQGNEKLFF. Full variable domain (missing parts from reference TRBV5-4 and TRBJ1-4): ETGVTQSPTHLIKTRGQQVTLRCSSQSGHNTVSWYQQALGQGPQFIFQYYREEENGRGNFPPRFSGLQFPNYSSELNVNALELDDSALYLCASSSGQGNEKLFFGSGTQLSVL.

V gene TRBV7-2 combines with J gene TRBJ1-1, with a tentative D call TRBD1 (5 bases). Germline loops: CDR1 SGHTA, CDR2 FQGNSA. The CDR3 totals 14 residues. The germline V and J ends were trimmed by 5 bases and 0 bases, with 10 bases remaining between them. The CDR3 DNA sequence: TGTGCCAGCAGCGAGGGACGGATGAACACTGAAGCTTTCTTT. This codes for CASSEGRMNTEAFF.

The CDR3 sequence: CATSREGLGTNTGELFF. The DNA of the CDR3 is TGTGCCACCAGCAGAGAGGGACTAGGAACGAACACCGGGGAGCTGTTTTTT. The chain joins TRBV15 to TRBJ2-2; 8 bases are a match to TRBD2. The CDR3 extends over 17 amino acids. The junction had 3 bases not matched to a gene; V was cut back by 0 bases and J by 0 bases. Germline CDR1 LNHNV, CDR2 YYDKDF (reference sequence).

The CDR3 reads CASSLTGNQPQHF. The CDR3 nucleotides are TGTGCCAGCAGCTTAACTGGGAATCAGCCCCAGCATTTT. The genes are TRBV7-3 and TRBJ1-5, with D uncertain. Per germline, CDR1 SGHTA and CDR2 FQGTGA. The CDR3 length is 13 residues. Trimming stripped 0 bases from V and 4 bases from J, with 4 bases between.

This chain links TRBV30 with TRBJ1-5; D not resolved. Germline CDR1 reads GTSNPN; CDR2 reads SVGIG (reference sequence). CDR3 length: 15 amino acids. With 1 base removed from V and 1 base from J, the gap between germline ends came to 11 bases. The CDR3 DNA is TGTGCCTGGAGTGAGGGAACGAGAAGCAATCAGCCCCAGCATTTT. This codes for CAWSEGTRSNQPQHF.

This clone occurred a few times. This chain connects TRBV29-1 to TRBJ2-7, with 9 nucleotides matching TRBD2. The CDR3 is 14 residues long. V was pared by 8 bases and J by 0 bases, with 8 bases of the junction left unmatched. Germline V gene data show CDR1 as SQVTM and CDR2 as ANQGSEA. The CDR3 loop reads CSPGGSGSSYEQYF. The DNA of the CDR3 is TGCAGCCCCGGCGGTAGCGGGAGCTCCTACGAGCAGTACTTC.

As regards this clone: The identical CDR3 is also encoded by other nucleotide sequences in the sample. The chain has TRBV24-1 and TRBJ1-5; the D gene is possibly TRBD1 (6 bases). CDR1 and CDR2 from the germline V gene are KGHDR and SFDVKD. The CDR3 extends over 13 amino acids. Between the trimmed V and J ends, which lost 4 bases and 6 bases, there was a span of 9 bases. In DNA form, the CDR3 reads TGTGCCACCAGTGACAGGGGAGGTCAGCCCCAGCATTTT. Amino acid sequence: CATSDRGGQPQHF.

The DNA for the CDR3 is TGCGCCAGCAGTGAGGGGACGAGGAGGGATGAGCAGTTCTTC. It is translated as CASSEGTRRDEQFF. The genes are TRBV10-1 and TRBJ2-1; TRBD2 is a possible D gene (6 bases). Germline CDR1 reads WNHNN; CDR2 reads SYGVQD (reference sequence). This CDR3 contains 14 residues. The V end was cut by 2 bases, the J end by 8 bases, with 13 bases between.

This CDR3 reads CASSPGGINYGYTF. DNA of the CDR3: TGTGCCAGCAGCCCCGGAGGGATTAACTATGGCTACACCTTC. V and J are TRBV7-3 and TRBJ1-2; the D is unclear. The CDR3 totals 14 residues. V lost 5 bases and J 1 base, leaving 11 bases between the germline ends. CDR1 is SGHTA and CDR2 is FQGTGA in the germline V gene.

The gene calls are TRBV11-2 and TRBJ2-7; D is tentatively TRBD1 or TRBD2 (6 bases each). Germline V lookup: CDR1 SGHAT, CDR2 FQNNGV. CDR3 length: 14 amino acids. Trimming took off 2 bases at V and 3 bases at J, with 11 bases between the two ends. The CDR3 DNA reads TGTGCCAGCAGCTTAATCGGGGGCAGCTACGAGCAGTACTTC. Its protein product is CASSLIGGSYEQYF.

This chain joins TRBV11-1 and TRBJ2-5; D is ambiguous. Germline CDR1 SGHAT, CDR2 FQDESV (reference sequence). Deletions cut 1 base from V and 2 bases from J, with 8 bases between. This CDR3 spans 14 amino acids. The CDR3 nucleotides read TGTGCCAGCAGCTTAGGTTCTTGGCAAGAGACCCAGTACTTC. Translation gives CASSLGSWQETQYF. Supplemented by reference TRBV11-1 and TRBJ2-5, the full variable domain reads EAEVAQSPRYKITEKSQAVAFWCDPISGHATLYWYRQILGQGPELLVQFQDESVVDDSQLPKDRFSAERLKGVDSTLKIQPAELGDSAMYLCASSLGSWQETQYFGPGTRLLVL.

V gene TRBV6-1 combines with J gene TRBJ1-5; D might be TRBD1 (5 bases). Deletions cut 1 base from V and 4 bases from J, with 8 bases between. Looked up from germline, CDR1 is MNHNS and CDR2 is SASEGT. The CDR3 is made up of 14 amino acids. The CDR3 DNA reads as TGTGCCAGCAGTGAAGGGGCAGGGAATCAGCCCCAGCATTTT. It yields the protein CASSEGAGNQPQHF.

Only a few counts were recorded for this clone. This chain uses TRBV6-2 or TRBV6-3 with TRBJ2-2; 14 bases match TRBD2. V lost 0 bases to trimming and J lost 1 base; unmatched junction nucleotides: 7. Germline CDR1 MNHEY, CDR2 SVGEGT. The CDR3 has 20 amino acids. CDR3 nucleotide sequence: TGTGCCAGCAGTTACTCGGGCGCCGGGACTAGCGGGAGGAACACCGGGGAGCTGTTTTTT. It specifies CASSYSGAGTSGRNTGELFF.

This clone was recorded only once. This chain connects TRBV28 to TRBJ1-5; D gene ambiguous. Germline values: CDR1 MDHEN, CDR2 SYDVKM. The CDR3 consists of 13 residues. Trimming stripped 6 bases from V and 9 bases from J, with 15 bases between. CDR3 sequence (DNA): TGTGCCAGCAGAGAGGGCCAGACGCGGCCCCAGCATTTT. It yields the protein CASREGQTRPQHF.

This clone was observed a single time. This sequence joins TRBV5-1 and TRBJ2-1; 9 bases are a match to TRBD2. This CDR3 has 16 amino acids. Germline CDR1 SGHRS, CDR2 YFSETQ. After removal of 7 bases from V and 6 bases from J, the junction contained 14 bases not matched to a gene. CDR3 protein: CASQQPGLADTNEQFF. CDR3 nucleotide sequence: TGCGCCAGCCAACAACCGGGACTAGCAGATACCAATGAGCAGTTCTTC.

This chain connects TRBV6-5 to TRBJ1-1; D might be TRBD1 (5 bases). The length of the CDR3 is 12 residues. V was pared by 8 bases and J by 4 bases, with 11 bases between. Germline CDR1 is MNHEY and CDR2 is SVGAGI. The CDR3 sequence is CASGGRLTEAFF. CDR3 sequence (DNA): TGTGCCAGCGGGGGAAGGCTCACTGAAGCTTTCTTT.

The chain carries TRBV9 and TRBJ2-3; 10 bases align to TRBD1. Trimming took 6 bases from V and 1 from J; bases not matched to a gene: 11. Germline lookup yields CDR1 SGDLS and CDR2 YYNGEE. CDR3 length: 17 amino acids. The CDR3 is CASTGPSGTGGTDTQYF. The DNA of the CDR3 is TGTGCCAGCACCGGGCCGAGTGGGACAGGGGGCACAGATACGCAGTATTTT.

This chain connects TRBV27 to TRBJ1-2, with D tentatively TRBD1 (5 bases). This CDR3 spans 13 amino acids. Germline CDR1 and CDR2: MNHEY and SMNVEV (reference sequence). The germline V and J ends were trimmed by 3 bases and 2 bases, with 7 bases remaining between them. CDR3 DNA: TGTGCCAGCAGTTTGGGGCTAAACTATGGCTACACCTTC. It specifies CASSLGLNYGYTF.

The chain combines TRBV25-1 with TRBJ2-1; 9 nucleotides align to TRBD2. Trimming took 1 base from V and 10 from J; bases not matched to a gene: 8. This CDR3 spans 15 amino acids. Germline assignment: CDR1 MGHDK and CDR2 SYGVNS. This chain's CDR3 is CASSESTRLAVEQFF. CDR3 sequence (DNA): TGTGCCAGCAGTGAATCTACCCGACTAGCGGTCGAGCAGTTCTTC.

J is TRBJ1-5 and V is TRBV19, with D unresolved. The CDR3 runs 14 residues. The germline gives CDR1 LNHDA, CDR2 SQIVND (reference sequence). Trimming pared 1 base from V and 4 bases from J, leaving 8 bases between. The CDR3 DNA sequence: TGTGCCAGTAGTATAGCGGGGAAGAATCAGCCCCAGCATTTT. Translation: CASSIAGKNQPQHF.

The gene calls are TRBV9 and TRBJ2-3; the D gene is possibly TRBD1 (5 bases). V lost 4 bases and J 1 base, leaving 10 bases between the germline ends. CDR3 length equals 14 residues. Germline V gives CDR1 SGDLS, CDR2 YYNGEE. CDR3 sequence (DNA): TGTGCCAGCAGCAAACTACAGGGCACAGATACGCAGTATTTT. Translation: CASSKLQGTDTQYF. Full variable domain (rest looked up from reference TRBV9 and TRBJ2-3): DSGVTQTPKHLITATGQRVTLRCSPRSGDLSVYWYQQSLDQGLQFLIQYYNGEERAKGNILERFSAQQFPDLHSELNLSSLELGDSALYFCASSKLQGTDTQYFGPGTRLTVL.

The chain has TRBV28 and TRBJ1-5, with 7 bases aligning to TRBD1. Germline V gene lookup returns CDR1 MDHEN and CDR2 SYDVKM. The CDR3 contains 13 residues. V lost 7 bases and J lost 2; bases outside the gene matches: 2. The CDR3 here is CASNDRGNQPQHF. The DNA of the CDR3 is TGTGCCAGCAACGACAGGGGCAATCAGCCCCAGCATTTT.

The J gene is TRBJ1-2, the V gene TRBV18, with unresolved D. CDR1 is KGHSH, CDR2 LQKENI, per germline. V lost 2 bases and J lost 0, with 10 bases in between. The CDR3 runs to 15 residues. The CDR3 DNA sequence: TGTGCCAGCTCACCATTCAAGGACCCTAACTATGGCTACACCTTC. Translated: CASSPFKDPNYGYTF.

The rearrangement links TRBV10-2 to TRBJ2-7; 7 bases are shared with TRBD1. There are 13 residues in the CDR3. Trimming removed 4 bases from V and 3 bases from J; junction bases left unmatched: 3. The germline CDR1 and CDR2 sequences are WSHSY and SAAADI. The CDR3 nucleotides are TGCGCCAGCAGTGGGGGGACAGACTACGAGCAGTACTTC. Translation gives CASSGGTDYEQYF.